This paragraph covers one TCR beta chain sequence. The antigen remains undetermined. These data belong to a study of OX40 agonist ivuxolimab in advanced cancers. Study details: An agonistic human IgG2 monoclonal antibody against OX40 (CD134) was given. Three patients showed partial responses: one hepatocellular carcinoma and two cutaneous melanoma cases. Notes on the study in general: Determination of antigen specificity was not performed for the expanded peripheral T cells. In general, CD8+ T cells held more expanded clones than CD4+ did, on average.

Sequencing was performed with immunoSEQ multiplex PCR; in TCRdb, only in-frame clones are kept and a portion is missing. The sample lists 70,000 to 95,000 clones; nearly 95% were seen once. The sequence was collected from an adult with an advanced solid tumor such as melanoma, head and neck, liver or kidney cancer. Sequenced here: CD4+ or CD8+ T cells sorted from blood, sampled in a trial of the OX40 agonist ivuxolimab.

The CDR3 reads CASSQADRGGSPLHF. In DNA, the CDR3 is TGCGCCAGCAGCCAAGCCGACAGGGGAGGATCACCCCTCCACTTT. The chain joins TRBV4-3 to TRBJ1-6; 8 positions agree with TRBD1. V lost 1 base, J lost 10 bases, and 6 bases stayed unmatched. Germline CDR1 and CDR2: LGHNA and YSLEER. This CDR3 is 15 amino acids long.